Reported below is one T cell receptor beta chain. The data were taken from a study of regulatory T cells in long-lasting Graves disease. Arm-PCR of CDR3 regions and iRepertoire HTBI primers were used to build TCR beta libraries. TCRdb re-called the multiplex PCR reads through MiXCR, storing one row per CDR3 protein. Of some 470,000 distinct CDR3 sequences listed, around a fifth were seen once; the top ten hold 6.5% to 9%. Time point defined: persistent/refractory GD, antithyroid drugs over 5 years with positive TRAb. Isolated PBMC RNA provided the starting material for the TCR library. The material was peripheral blood mononuclear cells (PBMCs), obtained when the disease was refractory, from a patient treated with antithyroid drugs. The TCR originated in a female donor with Graves disease.

The CDR3 region is CASSTGTGEEQYF. DNA of the CDR3: TGTGCCAGCAGCACCGGGACAGGGGAGGAGCAGTACTTC. The V call is TRBV7-3, the J call TRBJ2-7; 10 nucleotides match TRBD1. The germline CDR1 and CDR2 sequences are SGHTA and FQGTGA. The V and J ends lost 5 bases and 7 bases, in that order; junction bases with no gene match: 5. This CDR3 has 13 residues.